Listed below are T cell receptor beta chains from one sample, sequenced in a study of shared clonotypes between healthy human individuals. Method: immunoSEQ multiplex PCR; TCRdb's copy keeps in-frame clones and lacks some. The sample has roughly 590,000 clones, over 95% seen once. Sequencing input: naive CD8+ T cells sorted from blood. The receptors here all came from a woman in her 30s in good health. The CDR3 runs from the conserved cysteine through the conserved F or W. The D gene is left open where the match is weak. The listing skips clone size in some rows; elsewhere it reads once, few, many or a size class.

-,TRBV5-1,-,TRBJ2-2,CASGLSPGADTGELFF,TGCGCCAGCGGCTTATCACCAGGCGCGGACACCGGGGAGCTGTTTTTT
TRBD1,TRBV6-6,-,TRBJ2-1,CASSYRDRDNEQFF,TGTGCCAGCAGTTATCGAGACAGGGACAATGAGCAGTTCTTC
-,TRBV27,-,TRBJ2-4,CASSLVDRMIAKNIQYF,TGTGCCAGCAGTTTAGTGGACAGAATGATAGCCAAAAACATTCAGTACTTC
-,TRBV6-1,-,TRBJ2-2,CASSEGMGLENTGELFF,TGTGCCAGCAGTGAAGGAATGGGACTGGAGAACACCGGGGAGCTGTTTTTT
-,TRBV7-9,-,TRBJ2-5,CASYSGVAGETQYF,TGTGCCAGCTATTCGGGAGTAGCAGGCGAGACCCAGTACTTC
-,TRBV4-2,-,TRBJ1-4,CASSQVEGQVWANEKLFF,TGTGCCAGCAGCCAAGTTGAGGGTCAGGTGTGGGCTAATGAAAAACTGTTTTTT
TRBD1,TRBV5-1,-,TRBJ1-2,CASSLAGQGGDGYTF,TGCGCCAGCAGCTTGGCCGGACAGGGAGGCGATGGCTACACCTTC
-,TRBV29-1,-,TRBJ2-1,CSDHAPSEQFF,TGCAGCGACCACGCGCCTTCGGAGCAGTTCTTC
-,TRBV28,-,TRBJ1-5,CASTSPTETNQPQHF,TGTGCCAGCACAAGCCCGACAGAAACCAATCAGCCCCAGCATTTT
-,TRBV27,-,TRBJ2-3,CASSFSAVDTSTDTQYF,TGTGCCAGCAGTTTCTCCGCGGTAGATACTAGCACAGATACGCAGTATTTT
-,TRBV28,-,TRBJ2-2,CASSDGGGELFF,TGTGCCAGCAGCGACGGGGGCGGGGAGCTGTTTTTT
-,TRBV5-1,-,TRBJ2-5,CASSLYRQAEEETQYF,TGCGCCAGCAGCTTGTACCGCCAGGCAGAGGAAGAGACCCAGTACTTC
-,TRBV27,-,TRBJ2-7,CASSPDLYEQYF,TGTGCCAGCAGCCCGGACCTCTACGAGCAGTACTTC
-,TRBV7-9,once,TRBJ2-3,CASSSWVGADTQYF,TGTGCCAGCAGCTCATGGGTCGGTGCAGATACGCAGTATTTT
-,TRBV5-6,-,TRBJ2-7,CASSSGLAPQEQYF,TGTGCCAGCAGCTCTGGACTGGCACCTCAAGAGCAGTACTTC
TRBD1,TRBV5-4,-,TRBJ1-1,CASSRDSEAFF,TGTGCCAGCAGCCGGGACAGTGAAGCTTTCTTT
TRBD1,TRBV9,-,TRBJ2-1,CASSVKDRGRGEQFF,TGTGCCAGCAGCGTGAAGGACAGGGGGAGAGGTGAGCAGTTCTTC